This TCR beta chain derives from a study of post-analysis software for immune sequencing data. Study information: The disease courses covered relapsing-remitting, secondary progressive and progressive-relapsing multiple sclerosis.

Study outcomes and limitations: Patients had higher frequencies than controls of a few TRBV segments, including TRBV5-6, TRBV5-1 and TRBV20-1. Strong co-clustering by F measure was evident for samples that had been prepared in the same batch. Relative to controls, patients with multiple sclerosis showed significantly lower normalized Chao1 diversity.

This clonotype was counted once. The antigen remains unidentified. This CDR3 is 13 amino acids long. Unique molecular identifiers were built into the TCR beta cDNA libraries. Yield was 500,000 to 600,000 cDNA molecules from roughly 0.93 to 9.6 million T cells. TCRdb itself ran the PCR reads through MiXCR, one entry per CDR3 protein. The data show roughly 600,000 distinct CDR3 sequences, 40% to 50% seen once. The sample taken for sequencing was blood. The sequence was collected from a girl under 18 with multiple sclerosis. V usage is TRBV12-3 or TRBV12-4 and J usage is TRBJ2-5; possibly TRBD1 for D (6 bases). The DNA matches TRBJ2-7 better at its end, which makes the J call doubtful. The CDR3 protein is CASSSNRAHEQYF. CDR3 bases: TGTGCCAGCAGTTCAAACAGGGCCCACGAGCAGTACTTC.